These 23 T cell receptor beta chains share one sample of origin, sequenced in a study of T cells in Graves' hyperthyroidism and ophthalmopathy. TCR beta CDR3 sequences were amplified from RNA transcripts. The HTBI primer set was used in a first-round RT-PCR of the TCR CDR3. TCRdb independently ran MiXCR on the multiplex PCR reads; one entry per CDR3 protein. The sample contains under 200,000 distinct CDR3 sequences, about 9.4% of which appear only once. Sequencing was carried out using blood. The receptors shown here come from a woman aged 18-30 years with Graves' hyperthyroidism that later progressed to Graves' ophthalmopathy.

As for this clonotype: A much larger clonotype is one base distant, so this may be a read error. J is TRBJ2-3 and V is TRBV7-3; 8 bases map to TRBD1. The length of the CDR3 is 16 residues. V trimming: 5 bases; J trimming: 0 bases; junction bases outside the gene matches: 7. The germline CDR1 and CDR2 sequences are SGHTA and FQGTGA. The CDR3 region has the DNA TGTGCCAGCAGCCCCACGGGACAGGATAGCACAGATACGCAGTATTTT. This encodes CASSPTGQDSTDTQYF.

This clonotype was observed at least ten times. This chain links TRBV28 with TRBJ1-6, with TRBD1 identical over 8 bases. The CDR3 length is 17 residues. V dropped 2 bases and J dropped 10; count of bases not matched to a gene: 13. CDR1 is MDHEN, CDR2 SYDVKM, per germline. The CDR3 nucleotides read TGTGCCAGCAGTTTAAGGGCAGGGGGCCTCGTCCGGTCACCCCTCCACTTT. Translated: CASSLRAGGLVRSPLHF. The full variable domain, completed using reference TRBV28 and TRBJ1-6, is DVKVTQSSRYLVKRTGEKVFLECVQDMDHENMFWYRQDPGLGLRLIYFSYDVKMKEKGDIPEGYSVSREKKERFSLILESASTNQTSMYLCASSLRAGGLVRSPLHFGNGTRLTVT.

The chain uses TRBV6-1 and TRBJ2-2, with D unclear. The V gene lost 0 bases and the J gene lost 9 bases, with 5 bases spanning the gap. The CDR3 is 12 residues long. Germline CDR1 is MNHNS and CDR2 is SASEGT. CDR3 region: CASSEAGRELFF. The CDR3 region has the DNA TGTGCCAGCAGTGAAGCGGGCAGGGAGCTGTTTTTT.

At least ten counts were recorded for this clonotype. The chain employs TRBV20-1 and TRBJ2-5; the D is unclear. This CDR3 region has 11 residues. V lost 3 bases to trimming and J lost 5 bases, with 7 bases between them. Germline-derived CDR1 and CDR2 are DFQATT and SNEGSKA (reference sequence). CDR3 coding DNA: TGCAGTGCTAGCCCTGAGGAGACCCAGTACTTC. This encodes CSASPEETQYF.

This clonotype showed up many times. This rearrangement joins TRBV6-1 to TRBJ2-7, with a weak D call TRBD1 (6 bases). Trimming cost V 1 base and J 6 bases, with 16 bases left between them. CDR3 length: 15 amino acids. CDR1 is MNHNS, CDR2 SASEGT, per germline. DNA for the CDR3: TGTGCCAGCAGTGAAGAGGGGGACGGTCTCGCCGAGCAGTACTTC. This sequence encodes CASSEEGDGLAEQYF.

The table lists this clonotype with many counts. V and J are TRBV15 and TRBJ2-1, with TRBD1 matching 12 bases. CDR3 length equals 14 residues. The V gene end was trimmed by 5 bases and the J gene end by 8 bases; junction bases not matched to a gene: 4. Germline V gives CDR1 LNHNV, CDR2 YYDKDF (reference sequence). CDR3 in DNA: TGTGCCACCAGCGGGACAGGGGGCAGCGATGAGCAGTTCTTC. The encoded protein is CATSGTGGSDEQFF.

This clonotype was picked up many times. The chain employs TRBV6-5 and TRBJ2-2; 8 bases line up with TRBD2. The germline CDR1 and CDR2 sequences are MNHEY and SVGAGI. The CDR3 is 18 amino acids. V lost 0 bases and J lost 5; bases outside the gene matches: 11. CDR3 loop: CASSYSRTSRTWTGELFF. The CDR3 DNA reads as TGTGCCAGCAGTTACTCTAGGACTAGCCGGACGTGGACCGGGGAGCTGTTTTTT.

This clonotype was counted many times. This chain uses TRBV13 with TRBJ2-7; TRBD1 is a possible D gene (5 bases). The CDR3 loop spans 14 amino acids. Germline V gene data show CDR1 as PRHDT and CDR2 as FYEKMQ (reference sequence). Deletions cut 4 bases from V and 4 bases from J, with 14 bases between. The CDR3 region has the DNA TGTGCCAGCAGCTCCCCCCTATCAGGGTACGAGCAGTACTTC. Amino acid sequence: CASSSPLSGYEQYF.

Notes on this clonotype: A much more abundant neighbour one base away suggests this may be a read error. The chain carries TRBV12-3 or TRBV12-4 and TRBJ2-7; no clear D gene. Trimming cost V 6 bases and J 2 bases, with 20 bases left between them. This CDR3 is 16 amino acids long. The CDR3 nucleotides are TGTGCCAGCAGCCACCGAGACTCCAACGGCACCTACGAGCAGTACTTC. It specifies CASSHRDSNGTYEQYF.

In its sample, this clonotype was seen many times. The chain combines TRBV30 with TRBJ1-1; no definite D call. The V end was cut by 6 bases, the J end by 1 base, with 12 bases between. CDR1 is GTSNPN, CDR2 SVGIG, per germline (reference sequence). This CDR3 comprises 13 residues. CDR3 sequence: CACQTDWNTEAFF. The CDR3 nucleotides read TGTGCCTGCCAAACCGATTGGAACACTGAAGCTTTCTTT.

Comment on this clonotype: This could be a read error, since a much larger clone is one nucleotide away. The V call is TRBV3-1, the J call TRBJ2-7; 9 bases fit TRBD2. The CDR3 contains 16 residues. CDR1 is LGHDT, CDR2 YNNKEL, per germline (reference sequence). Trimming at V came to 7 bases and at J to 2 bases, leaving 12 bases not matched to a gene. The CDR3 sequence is CASIQAIAGAAYEQYF. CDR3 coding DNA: TGTGCCAGCATCCAGGCCATAGCGGGAGCGGCCTACGAGCAGTACTTC.

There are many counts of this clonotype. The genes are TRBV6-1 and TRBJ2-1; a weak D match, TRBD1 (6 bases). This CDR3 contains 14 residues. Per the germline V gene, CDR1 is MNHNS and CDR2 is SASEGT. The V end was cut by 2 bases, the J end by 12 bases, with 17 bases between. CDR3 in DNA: TGTGCCAGCAGTGAATTCTACAGGGCGGGTGGGCAGTTCTTC. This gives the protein CASSEFYRAGGQFF.

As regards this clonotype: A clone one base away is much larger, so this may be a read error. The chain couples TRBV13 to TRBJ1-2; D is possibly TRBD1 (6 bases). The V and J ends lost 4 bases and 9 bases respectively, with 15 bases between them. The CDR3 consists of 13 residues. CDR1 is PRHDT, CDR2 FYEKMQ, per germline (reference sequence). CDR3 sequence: CASSSLAGASYTF. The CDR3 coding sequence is TGTGCCAGCAGCTCACTGGCAGGGGCTAGCTACACCTTC.

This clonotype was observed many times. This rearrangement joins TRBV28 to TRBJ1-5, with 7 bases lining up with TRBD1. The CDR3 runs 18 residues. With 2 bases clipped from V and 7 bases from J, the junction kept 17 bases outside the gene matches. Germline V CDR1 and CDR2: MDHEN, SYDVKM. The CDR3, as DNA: TGTGCCAGCAGTTTAATGTTTCTCAGGGGGAAGGCGTGGCAGCCCCAGCATTTT. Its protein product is CASSLMFLRGKAWQPQHF.

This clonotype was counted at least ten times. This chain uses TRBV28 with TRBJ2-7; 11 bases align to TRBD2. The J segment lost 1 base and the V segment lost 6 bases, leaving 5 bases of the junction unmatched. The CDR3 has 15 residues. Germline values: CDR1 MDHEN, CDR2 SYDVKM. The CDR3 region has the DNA TGTGCCAGCAGCCTGACTAGCGGGGCTTCCTACGAGCAGTACTTC. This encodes CASSLTSGASYEQYF.

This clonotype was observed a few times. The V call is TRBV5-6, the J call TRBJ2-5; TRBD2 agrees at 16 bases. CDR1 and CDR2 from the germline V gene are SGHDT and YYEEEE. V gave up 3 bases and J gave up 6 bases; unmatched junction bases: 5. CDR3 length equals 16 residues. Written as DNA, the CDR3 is TGTGCCAGCAGCTCGGGACTAGCGGGAGGGACGCAGACCCAGTACTTC. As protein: CASSSGLAGGTQTQYF.

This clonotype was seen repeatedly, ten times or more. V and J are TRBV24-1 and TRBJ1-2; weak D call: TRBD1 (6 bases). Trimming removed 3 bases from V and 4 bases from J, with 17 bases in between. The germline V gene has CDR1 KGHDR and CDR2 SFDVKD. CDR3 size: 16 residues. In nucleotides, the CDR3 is TGTGCCACCAGTGATATACCGGGACGGGACATCTATGGCTACACCTTC. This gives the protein CATSDIPGRDIYGYTF.

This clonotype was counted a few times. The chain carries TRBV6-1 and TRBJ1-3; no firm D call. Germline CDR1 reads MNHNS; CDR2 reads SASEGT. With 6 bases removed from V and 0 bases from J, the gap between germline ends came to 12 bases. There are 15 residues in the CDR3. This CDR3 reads CASRSTGFSGNTIYF. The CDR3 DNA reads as TGTGCCAGCAGATCAACCGGGTTCTCTGGAAACACCATATATTTT.

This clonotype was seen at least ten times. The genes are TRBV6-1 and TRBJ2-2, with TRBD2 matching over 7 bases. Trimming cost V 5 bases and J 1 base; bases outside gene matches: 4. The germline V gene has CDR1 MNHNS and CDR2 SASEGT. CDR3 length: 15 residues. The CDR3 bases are TGTGCCAGCAGTTTGACTAGCAGGAACACCGGGGAGCTGTTTTTT. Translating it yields CASSLTSRNTGELFF.

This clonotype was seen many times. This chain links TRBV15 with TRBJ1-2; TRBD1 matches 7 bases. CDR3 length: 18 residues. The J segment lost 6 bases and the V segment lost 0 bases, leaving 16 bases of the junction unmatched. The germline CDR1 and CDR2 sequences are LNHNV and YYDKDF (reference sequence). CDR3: CATSRDKWGGTAENGYTF. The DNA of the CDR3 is TGTGCCACCAGCAGAGATAAGTGGGGCGGGACAGCGGAGAATGGCTACACCTTC.

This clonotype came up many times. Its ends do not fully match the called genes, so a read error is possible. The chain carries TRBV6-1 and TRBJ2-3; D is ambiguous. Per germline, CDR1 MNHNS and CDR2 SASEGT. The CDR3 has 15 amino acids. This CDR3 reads CASREGPEGTDTQYF. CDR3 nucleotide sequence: TGTGCCAGCAGGGAAGGACCAGAGGGCACAGATACGCAGTATTTT.

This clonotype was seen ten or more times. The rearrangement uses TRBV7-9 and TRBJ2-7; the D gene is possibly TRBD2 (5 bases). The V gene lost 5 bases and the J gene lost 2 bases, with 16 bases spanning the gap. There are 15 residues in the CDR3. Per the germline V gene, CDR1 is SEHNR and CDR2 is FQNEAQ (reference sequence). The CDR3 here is CASSMEARSTYEQYF. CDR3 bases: TGTGCCAGCAGCATGGAGGCACGTAGCACCTACGAGCAGTACTTC.

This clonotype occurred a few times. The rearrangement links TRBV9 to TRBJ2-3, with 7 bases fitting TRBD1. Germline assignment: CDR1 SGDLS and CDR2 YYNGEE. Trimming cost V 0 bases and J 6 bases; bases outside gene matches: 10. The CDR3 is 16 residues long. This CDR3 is CASSVAAGGFHDTQYF. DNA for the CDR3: TGTGCCAGCAGCGTAGCGGCAGGGGGTTTCCATGATACGCAGTATTTT.